The 25 T cell receptor beta chains listed next were all sequenced from one sample in a study of vaccination effects on CD4 cells after COVID-19. Their specific antigens are unknown. Assay: immunoSEQ multiplex PCR; the TCRdb copy retains only in-frame clones and omits some. The sample has about 79,000 clones, roughly four fifths seen once. Prior to sequencing, the ViraFEST assay stimulated PBMC with viral peptide pools, which expanded the antigen-specific CD4+ T cells. On day 10 of culture, CD4+ T cells were separated out. The sample in question was CD4+ T cells from PBMCs cultured with HCoV-229E spike peptides, obtained before COVID-19 vaccination. These receptors were taken from a human donor who received a COVID-19 vaccine.

The chain links TRBV3-1 (or the pseudogene TRBV3-2) to TRBJ1-1; 10 nucleotides agree with TRBD1. Germline V CDR1 and CDR2: LGHDT, YNNKEL (reference sequence). CDR3 length: 13 amino acids. The V segment lost 3 bases and the J segment 6 bases; nucleotides outside the gene matches: 1. CDR3 residues: CASSQGTGAEAFF. CDR3 coding DNA: TGTGCCAGCAGCCAGGGGACAGGGGCTGAAGCTTTCTTT.

CDR3 residues: CASSRDGGNEQFF. The CDR3 region has the DNA TGTGCCAGCAGTCGGGACGGGGGCAATGAGCAGTTCTTC. J is TRBJ2-1 and V is TRBV7-2; the D gene is possibly TRBD2 (6 bases). Germline CDR1 is SGHTA and CDR2 is FQGNSA. Between the trimmed V and J ends, which lost 6 bases and 6 bases, there was a span of 12 bases. The CDR3 is 13 residues long. The full variable domain, its missing parts supplied by reference TRBV7-2 and TRBJ2-1, is GAGVSQSPSNKVTEKGKDVELRCDPISGHTALYWYRQSLGQGLEFLIYFQGNSAPDKSGLPSDRFSAERTGGSVSTLTIQRTQQEDSAVYLCASSRDGGNEQFFGPGTRLTVL.

The chain recombines TRBV6-5 with TRBJ1-4; D not certain. There are 15 residues in the CDR3. The V gene lost 5 bases and the J gene lost 0 bases, with 10 bases spanning the gap. Per germline, CDR1 MNHEY and CDR2 SVGAGI. CDR3 DNA sequence: TGTGCCAGCAGTCCCTCGTATGCAACTAATGAAAAACTGTTTTTT. It translates to CASSPSYATNEKLFF.

The chain uses TRBV6-6 and TRBJ1-1; 8 bases are shared with TRBD1. The CDR3 is made up of 14 amino acids. V was pared by 5 bases and J by 3 bases, with 5 bases of the junction left unmatched. CDR1 MNHNY and CDR2 SVGAGI come from the germline V gene (reference sequence). The CDR3 bases are TGTGCCAGCAGTCCCGGACAGGGTCACACTGAAGCTTTCTTT. This codes for CASSPGQGHTEAFF.

The chain has TRBV5-8 and TRBJ1-2; D remains ambiguous. V shed 0 bases and J shed 13 bases, with 13 bases lying between them. Looked up from germline, CDR1 is SGHTS and CDR2 is YDEGEE. The CDR3 covers 12 residues. In DNA, the CDR3 is TGTGCCAGCAGCTTGGGGTGGGGTCATCCCACCTTC. This gives the protein CASSLGWGHPTF.

V gene TRBV12-5 combines with J gene TRBJ2-3, with D possibly being TRBD1 (6 bases). CDR1 is LGHNT, CDR2 FRNRAP, per germline. The CDR3 has 15 residues. V was trimmed by 2 bases and J by 1 base, leaving 10 bases between them. This CDR3 reads CASGLFWTGTDTQYF. The CDR3 nucleotides are TGTGCTAGTGGTTTGTTTTGGACAGGCACAGATACGCAGTATTTT. Drawing the rest from reference TRBV12-5 and TRBJ2-3, the complete variable domain is DARVTQTPRHKVTEMGQEVTMRCQPILGHNTVFWYRQTMMQGLELLAYFRNRAPLDDSGMPKDRFSAEMPDATLATLKIQPSEPRDSAVYFCASGLFWTGTDTQYFGPGTRLTVL.

The V and J genes are TRBV7-2 and TRBJ2-2; D might be TRBD1 (6 bases). CDR3 length equals 17 residues. The V and J ends lost 6 bases and 1 base respectively, with 18 bases between them. In germline, CDR1 is SGHTA, CDR2 FQGNSA. CDR3 coding DNA: TGTGCCAGCAGTTCATCCCTAGGCAGGGGGAACACCGGGGAGCTGTTTTTT. Translation gives CASSSSLGRGNTGELFF.

The J gene is TRBJ2-7, the V gene TRBV5-5; TRBD2 is a possible D gene (6 bases). The CDR3 is made up of 15 amino acids. In germline, CDR1 is SGHKS, CDR2 YYEKEE (reference sequence). The germline V and J ends were trimmed by 4 bases and 1 base, with 15 bases remaining between them. The CDR3 sequence: CASSRISGGSYEQYV. CDR3 coding DNA: TGTGCCAGCAGCCGTATTTCCGGGGGATCCTACGAGCAGTACGTC.

V and J are TRBV11-2 and TRBJ1-2; the D gene is possibly TRBD1 (5 bases). V was trimmed by 2 bases and J by 3 bases, leaving 10 bases between them. Germline lookup yields CDR1 SGHAT and CDR2 FQNNGV. The CDR3 totals 14 residues. In nucleotides, the CDR3 is TGTGCCAGCAGCTTACGGGGCAGGGACTATGGCTACACCTTC. Translation gives CASSLRGRDYGYTF.

The gene calls are TRBV30 and TRBJ1-2, with unresolved D. The germline CDR1 and CDR2 sequences are GTSNPN and SVGIG (reference sequence). The CDR3 covers 11 residues. The V gene lost 2 bases and the J gene lost 3 bases, with 4 bases spanning the gap. CDR3 sequence reads: CAWSMHYGYTF. For the CDR3, the DNA is TGTGCCTGGAGTATGCACTATGGCTACACCTTC.

J is TRBJ2-5 and V is TRBV5-1; D perhaps matches TRBD1 (6 bases). Germline-derived CDR1 and CDR2 are SGHRS and YFSETQ. The CDR3 runs 13 residues. With 5 bases removed from V and 3 bases from J, the gap between germline ends came to 11 bases. This chain's CDR3 is CASRGAGEETQYF. As DNA, the CDR3 is TGCGCCAGCAGGGGGGCCGGGGAAGAGACCCAGTACTTC.

The CDR3, as DNA: TGTGCCTGGACTCCCGGGACAGGGCTTGGAAACATTCAGTACTTC. It yields the protein CAWTPGTGLGNIQYF. The chain uses TRBV30 and TRBJ2-4, with 9 bases lining up with TRBD1. Per the germline V gene, CDR1 is GTSNPN and CDR2 is SVGIG (reference sequence). This CDR3 is built from 15 residues. Losses at the gene ends were 4 bases for V and 6 bases for J; bases not matched to a gene: 10.

V is TRBV2 and J is TRBJ1-1, with a possible D match to TRBD1 (5 bases). Trimming pared 4 bases from V and 0 bases from J, leaving 12 bases between. Germline CDR1 SNHLY, CDR2 FYNNEI. This CDR3 has 15 residues. Here the CDR3 DNA reads TGTGCCAGCAGTGGGGACGTTTTCTTGAACACTGAAGCTTTCTTT. Amino acids: CASSGDVFLNTEAFF.

In nucleotides, the CDR3 is TGTGCCAGCAGTGACCTAGCCGGCGGGGAGCTGTTTTTT. Amino acid sequence: CASSDLAGGELFF. The chain is built from TRBV2 and TRBJ2-2; TRBD2 is a possible D gene (5 bases). The length of the CDR3 is 13 residues. V shed 3 bases and J shed 7 bases, with 9 bases lying between them. The germline CDR1 and CDR2 sequences are SNHLY and FYNNEI.

This clone occurred a few times. J is TRBJ1-1 and V is TRBV6-5, with TRBD1 matching over 9 bases. Trimming removed 5 bases from V and 5 bases from J; junction bases left unmatched: 9. The CDR3 spans 15 residues. Germline lookup yields CDR1 MNHEY and CDR2 SVGAGI. CDR3 amino acids: CASSRKMTGGTEAFF. The CDR3 region has the DNA TGTGCCAGCAGTAGGAAGATGACAGGGGGAACTGAAGCTTTCTTT.

This clone was seen a few times. The chain recombines TRBV29-1 with TRBJ1-1, with D unclear. This CDR3 has 12 residues. From germline, CDR1 is SQVTM and CDR2 ANQGSEA. Trimming took 6 bases from V and 1 from J, leaving 9 bases between them. The CDR3 loop is CSVDWGNTEAFF. The CDR3 region has the DNA TGCAGCGTAGACTGGGGGAACACTGAAGCTTTCTTT.

This sequence joins TRBV6-5 and TRBJ2-7, with 7 positions matching TRBD2. The CDR3 has 13 amino acids. Germline CDR1 is MNHEY and CDR2 is SVGAGI. Unmatched junction bases numbered 3, after V lost 6 bases and J lost 1 base. The CDR3 DNA reads as TGTGCCAGCAGGCGCGGGGGTTCCTACGAGCAGTACGTC. The encoded protein is CASRRGGSYEQYV.

The chain links TRBV6-4 to TRBJ2-4, with TRBD2 matching over 10 bases. Trimming removed 4 bases from V and 11 bases from J; junction bases left unmatched: 5. CDR3 length: 13 residues. Per germline, CDR1 MRHNA and CDR2 SNTAGT. The CDR3 reads CASSAIAGGLQYF. CDR3 nucleotides: TGTGCCAGCAGTGCGATAGCGGGGGGACTTCAGTACTTC.

The chain is built from TRBV7-9 and TRBJ2-3; 7 bases fit TRBD1. This CDR3 region has 13 residues. Germline lookup yields CDR1 SEHNR and CDR2 FQNEAQ (reference sequence). The V gene end was trimmed by 8 bases and the J gene end by 1 base; junction bases not matched to a gene: 3. CDR3 bases: TGTGCCAGCGGGGACAGTCGCACAGATACGCAGTATTTT. This gives the protein CASGDSRTDTQYF.

V and J are TRBV5-4 and TRBJ2-2; 14 bases map to TRBD2. The V and J ends lost 6 bases and 5 bases, in that order; junction bases with no gene match: 9. The CDR3 extends over 17 amino acids. Germline-derived CDR1 and CDR2 are SGHNT and YYREEE (reference sequence). Here the CDR3 reads CASTRLAGGPGTGELFF. CDR3 nucleotides: TGTGCCAGCACCCGACTAGCGGGGGGGCCGGGTACCGGGGAGCTGTTTTTT.

The rearrangement joins TRBV6-2 or TRBV6-3 to TRBJ2-2, with 10 bases that match TRBD1. The CDR3 consists of 16 residues. Germline CDR1 MNHEY, CDR2 SVGEGT. With V trimmed by 0 bases and J by 7 bases, 5 bases remained unmatched. The CDR3 DNA sequence: TGTGCCAGCAGTTACTCGGGGACAGGGGTATTCGGGGAGCTGTTTTTT. Translated: CASSYSGTGVFGELFF.

V gene TRBV5-1 combines with J gene TRBJ2-7; no firm D call. CDR1 SGHRS and CDR2 YFSETQ come from the germline V gene. This CDR3 spans 14 amino acids. Trimming took 4 bases from V and 0 from J, leaving 11 bases between them. The CDR3 is CASSQTPGSYEQYV. CDR3 nucleotide sequence: TGCGCCAGCAGCCAAACCCCCGGCTCCTACGAGCAGTACGTC.

The chain has TRBV6-2 or TRBV6-3 and TRBJ1-2; D is unresolved. The CDR3 totals 12 residues. V was shortened by 4 bases and J by 1 base, with 4 bases between the two germline ends. Germline V CDR1 and CDR2: MNHEY, SVGEGT. CDR3 in amino acids: CASSLINYGYTF. CDR3 nucleotides: TGTGCCAGCAGTTTAATTAACTATGGCTACACCTTC.

The V call is TRBV11-3, the J call TRBJ2-1; D is ambiguous. This CDR3 is 13 amino acids long. V was cut by 3 bases and J by 8 bases, with 11 bases left in between. The germline V gene has CDR1 SGHNT and CDR2 YENEEA. The CDR3 DNA follows: TGTGCCAGCAGCTTCCTCAACACCCATGAGCAGTTCTTC. Residues: CASSFLNTHEQFF.

This clone appeared once. The CDR3 protein is CAWSVGGIGTEAFF. In DNA form, the CDR3 reads TGTGCCTGGAGTGTAGGTGGGATCGGGACTGAAGCTTTCTTT. The chain carries TRBV30 and TRBJ1-1, with D hard to call. This CDR3 is built from 14 residues. Per germline, CDR1 GTSNPN and CDR2 SVGIG (reference sequence). V lost 0 bases and J lost 5, with 13 bases in between.